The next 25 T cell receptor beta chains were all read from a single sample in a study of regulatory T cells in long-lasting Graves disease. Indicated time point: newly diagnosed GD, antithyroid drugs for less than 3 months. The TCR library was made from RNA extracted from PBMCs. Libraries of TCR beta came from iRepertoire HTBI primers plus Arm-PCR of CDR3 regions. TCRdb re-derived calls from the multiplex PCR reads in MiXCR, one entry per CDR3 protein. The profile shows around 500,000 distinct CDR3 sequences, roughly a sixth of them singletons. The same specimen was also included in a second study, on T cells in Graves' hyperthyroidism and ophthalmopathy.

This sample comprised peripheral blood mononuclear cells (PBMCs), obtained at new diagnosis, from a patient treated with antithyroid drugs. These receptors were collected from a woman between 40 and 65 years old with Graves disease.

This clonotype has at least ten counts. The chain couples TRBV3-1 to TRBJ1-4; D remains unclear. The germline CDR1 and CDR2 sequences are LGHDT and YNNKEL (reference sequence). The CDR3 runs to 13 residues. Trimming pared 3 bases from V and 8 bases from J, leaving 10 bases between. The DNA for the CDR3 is TGTGCCAGCAGCCATCATCGGCGAGAAAAACTGTTTTTT. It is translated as CASSHHRREKLFF. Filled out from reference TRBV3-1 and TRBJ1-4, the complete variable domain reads DTAVSQTPKYLVTQMGNDKSIKCEQNLGHDTMYWYKQDSKKFLKIMFSYNNKELIINETVPNRFSPKSPDKAHLNLHINSLELGDSAVYFCASSHHRREKLFFGSGTQLSVL.

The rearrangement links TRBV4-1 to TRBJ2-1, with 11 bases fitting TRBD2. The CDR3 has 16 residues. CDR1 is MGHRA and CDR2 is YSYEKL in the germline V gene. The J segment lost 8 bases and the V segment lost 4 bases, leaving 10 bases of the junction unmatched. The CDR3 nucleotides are TGCGCCAGCAGCCTACTTAGCGGGGGGGCCGGCGATGAGCAGTTCTTC. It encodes CASSLLSGGAGDEQFF.

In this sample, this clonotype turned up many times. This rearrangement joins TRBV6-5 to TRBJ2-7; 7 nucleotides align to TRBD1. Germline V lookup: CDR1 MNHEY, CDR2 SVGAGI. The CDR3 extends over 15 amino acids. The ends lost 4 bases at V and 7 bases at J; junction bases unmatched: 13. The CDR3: CASSSSGGSRGEQYF. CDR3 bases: TGTGCCAGCAGTTCCTCAGGGGGTTCCCGGGGTGAGCAGTACTTC.

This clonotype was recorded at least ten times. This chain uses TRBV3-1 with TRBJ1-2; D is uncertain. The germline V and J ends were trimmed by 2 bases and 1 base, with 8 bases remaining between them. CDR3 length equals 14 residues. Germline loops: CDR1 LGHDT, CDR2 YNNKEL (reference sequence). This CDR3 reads CASSQPHLNYGYTF. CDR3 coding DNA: TGTGCCAGCAGCCAACCCCACCTTAACTATGGCTACACCTTC.

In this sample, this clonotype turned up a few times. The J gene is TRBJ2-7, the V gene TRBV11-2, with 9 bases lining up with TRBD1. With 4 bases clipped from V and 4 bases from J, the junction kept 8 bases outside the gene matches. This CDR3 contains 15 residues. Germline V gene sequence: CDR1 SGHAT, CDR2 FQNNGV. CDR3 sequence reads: CASSWTGASNYEQYF. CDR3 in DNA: TGTGCCAGCAGCTGGACAGGGGCATCCAATTACGAGCAGTACTTC.

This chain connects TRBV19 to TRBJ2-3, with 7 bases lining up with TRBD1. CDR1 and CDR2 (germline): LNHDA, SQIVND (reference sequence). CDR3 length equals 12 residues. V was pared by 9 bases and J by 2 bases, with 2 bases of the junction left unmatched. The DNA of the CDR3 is TGTGCCAGCACAGGGGACACAGATACGCAGTATTTT. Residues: CASTGDTDTQYF.

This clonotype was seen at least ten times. In DNA, the CDR3 is TGCGCCAGCAGCTTCGGAGGGGGTCTCTACGAGCAGTACTTC. Its translation: CASSFGGGLYEQYF. J is TRBJ2-7 and V is TRBV5-1; either TRBD1 or TRBD2 may supply D (6 bases each). Germline V gene lookup returns CDR1 SGHRS and CDR2 YFSETQ. This CDR3 is built from 14 residues. The V and J ends lost 2 bases and 3 bases respectively, with 12 bases between them.

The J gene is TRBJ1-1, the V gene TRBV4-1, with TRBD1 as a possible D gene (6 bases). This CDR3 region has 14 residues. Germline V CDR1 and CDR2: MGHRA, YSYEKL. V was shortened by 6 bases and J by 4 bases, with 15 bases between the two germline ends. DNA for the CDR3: TGCGCCAGCAGACCGGGGGCCGTCGGCACTGAAGCTTTCTTT. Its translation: CASRPGAVGTEAFF.

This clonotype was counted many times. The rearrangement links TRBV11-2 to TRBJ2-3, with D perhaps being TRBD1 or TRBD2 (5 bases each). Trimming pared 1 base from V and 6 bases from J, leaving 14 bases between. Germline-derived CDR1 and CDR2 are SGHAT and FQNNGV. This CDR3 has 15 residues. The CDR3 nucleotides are TGTGCCAGCAGCTTAGTGAGTCTAGCAGGGGATACGCAGTATTTT. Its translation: CASSLVSLAGDTQYF.

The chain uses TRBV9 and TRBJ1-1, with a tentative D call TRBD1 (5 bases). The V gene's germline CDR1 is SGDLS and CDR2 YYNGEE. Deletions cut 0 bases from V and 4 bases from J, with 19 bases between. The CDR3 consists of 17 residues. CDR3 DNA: TGTGCCAGCAGCGTAGAGTATGGGAGCCTGGGGGGCACTGAAGCTTTCTTT. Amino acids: CASSVEYGSLGGTEAFF.

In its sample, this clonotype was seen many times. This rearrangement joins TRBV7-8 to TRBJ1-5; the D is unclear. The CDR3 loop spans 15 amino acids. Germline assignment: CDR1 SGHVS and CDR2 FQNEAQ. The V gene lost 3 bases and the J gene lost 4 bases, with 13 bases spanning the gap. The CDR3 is CASSFETTANQPQHF. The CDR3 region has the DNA TGTGCCAGCAGCTTTGAGACAACCGCGAATCAGCCCCAGCATTTT.

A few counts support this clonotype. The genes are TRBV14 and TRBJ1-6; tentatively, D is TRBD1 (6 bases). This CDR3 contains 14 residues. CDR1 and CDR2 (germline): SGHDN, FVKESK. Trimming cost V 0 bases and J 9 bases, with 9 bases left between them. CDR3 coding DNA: TGTGCCAGCAGCCAAGAATACAGGGTTTCACCCCTCCACTTT. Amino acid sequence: CASSQEYRVSPLHF.

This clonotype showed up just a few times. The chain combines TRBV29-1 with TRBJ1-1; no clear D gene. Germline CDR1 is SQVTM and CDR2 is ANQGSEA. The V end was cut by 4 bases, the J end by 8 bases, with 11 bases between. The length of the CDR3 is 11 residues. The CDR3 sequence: CSVGPSPEAFF. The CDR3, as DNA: TGCAGCGTTGGCCCAAGCCCCGAAGCTTTCTTT.

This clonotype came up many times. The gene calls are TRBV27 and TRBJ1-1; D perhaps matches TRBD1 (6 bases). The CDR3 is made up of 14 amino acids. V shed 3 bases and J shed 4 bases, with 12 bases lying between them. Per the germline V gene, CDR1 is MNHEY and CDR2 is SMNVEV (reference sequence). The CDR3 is CASSLTGAGTEAFF. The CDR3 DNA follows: TGTGCCAGCAGTTTGACGGGGGCCGGCACTGAAGCTTTCTTT.

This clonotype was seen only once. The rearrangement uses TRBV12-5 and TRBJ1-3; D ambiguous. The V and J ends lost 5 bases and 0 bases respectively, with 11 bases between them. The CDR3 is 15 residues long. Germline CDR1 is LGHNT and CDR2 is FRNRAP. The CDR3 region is CASGAGLVSGNTIYF. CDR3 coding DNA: TGTGCTAGTGGTGCAGGATTGGTCTCTGGAAACACCATATATTTT.

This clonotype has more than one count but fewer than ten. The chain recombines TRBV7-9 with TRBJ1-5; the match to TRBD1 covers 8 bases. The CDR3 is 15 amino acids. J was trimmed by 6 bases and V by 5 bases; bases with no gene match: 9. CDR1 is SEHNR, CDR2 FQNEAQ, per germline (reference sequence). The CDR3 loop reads CASSPIGQGTQPQHF. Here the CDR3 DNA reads TGTGCCAGCAGCCCCATTGGACAGGGCACTCAGCCCCAGCATTTT.

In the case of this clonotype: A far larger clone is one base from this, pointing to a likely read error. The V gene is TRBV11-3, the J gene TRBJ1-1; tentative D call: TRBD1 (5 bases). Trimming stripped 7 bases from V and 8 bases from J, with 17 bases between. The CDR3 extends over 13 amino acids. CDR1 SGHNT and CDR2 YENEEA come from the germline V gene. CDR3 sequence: CASNQAGTYEAFF. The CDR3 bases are TGTGCCAGCAACCAAGCCGGGACTTACGAAGCTTTCTTT. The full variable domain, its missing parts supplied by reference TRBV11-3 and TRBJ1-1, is EAGVVQSPRYKIIEKKQPVAFWCNPISGHNTLYWYLQNLGQGPELLIRYENEEAVDDSQLPKDRFSAERLKGVDSTLKIQPAELGDSAVYLCASNQAGTYEAFFGQGTRLTVV.

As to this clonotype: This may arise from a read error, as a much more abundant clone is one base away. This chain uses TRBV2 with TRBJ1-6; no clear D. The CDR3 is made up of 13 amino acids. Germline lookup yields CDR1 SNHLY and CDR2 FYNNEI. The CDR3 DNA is TGTGCCAGCAAAGGTGGTCGAAATTCACCCCCCCACTTT. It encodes CASKGGRNSPPHF.

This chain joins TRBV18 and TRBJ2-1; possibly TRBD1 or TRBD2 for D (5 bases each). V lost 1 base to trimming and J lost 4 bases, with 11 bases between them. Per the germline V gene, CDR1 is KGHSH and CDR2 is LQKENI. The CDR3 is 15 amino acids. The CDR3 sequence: CASSPQGTFYNEQFF. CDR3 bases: TGTGCCAGCTCACCACAGGGGACGTTTTACAATGAGCAGTTCTTC.

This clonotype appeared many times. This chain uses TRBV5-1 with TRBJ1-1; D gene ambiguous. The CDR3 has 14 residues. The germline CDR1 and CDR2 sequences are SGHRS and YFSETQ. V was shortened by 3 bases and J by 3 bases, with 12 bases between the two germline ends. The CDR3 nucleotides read TGCGCCAGCAGCTCCCCCGGACGTGACACTGAAGCTTTCTTT. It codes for CASSSPGRDTEAFF.

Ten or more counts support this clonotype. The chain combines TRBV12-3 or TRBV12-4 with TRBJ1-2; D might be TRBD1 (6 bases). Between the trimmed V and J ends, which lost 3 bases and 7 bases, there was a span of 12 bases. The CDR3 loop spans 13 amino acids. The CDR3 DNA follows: TGTGCCAGCAGTTTGCTCGGGGGCAGTGGCTACACCTTC. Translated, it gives CASSLLGGSGYTF.

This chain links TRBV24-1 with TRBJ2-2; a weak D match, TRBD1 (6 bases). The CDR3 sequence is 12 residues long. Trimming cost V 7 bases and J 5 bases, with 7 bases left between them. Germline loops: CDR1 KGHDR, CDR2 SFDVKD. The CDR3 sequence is CATRGGTGELFF. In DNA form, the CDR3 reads TGTGCCACCAGAGGGGGAACCGGGGAGCTGTTTTTT.

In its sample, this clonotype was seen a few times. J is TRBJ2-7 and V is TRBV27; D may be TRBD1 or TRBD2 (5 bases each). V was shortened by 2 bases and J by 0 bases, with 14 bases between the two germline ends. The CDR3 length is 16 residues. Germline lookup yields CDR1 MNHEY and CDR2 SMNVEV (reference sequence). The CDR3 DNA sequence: TGTGCCAGCAGTTTACAAACCGGGACCGTCTCCTACGAGCAGTACTTC. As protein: CASSLQTGTVSYEQYF.

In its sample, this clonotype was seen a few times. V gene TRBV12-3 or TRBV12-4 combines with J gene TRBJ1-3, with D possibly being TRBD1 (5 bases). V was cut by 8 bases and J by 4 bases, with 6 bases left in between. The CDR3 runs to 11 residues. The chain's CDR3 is CASGAGNTIYF. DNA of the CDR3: TGTGCCAGCGGGGCAGGAAACACCATATATTTT.

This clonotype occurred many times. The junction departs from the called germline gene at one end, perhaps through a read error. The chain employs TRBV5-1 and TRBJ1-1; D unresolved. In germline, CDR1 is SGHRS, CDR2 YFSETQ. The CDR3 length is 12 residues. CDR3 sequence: CASRTMTTGAFF. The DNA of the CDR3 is TGCGCCAGCAGGACGATGACGACTGGAGCTTTCTTT.